The 5 T cell receptor beta chains below were found in one sample sequenced in a study of T cell responses to AZD1222 COVID-19 vaccine. Using immunoSEQ multiplex PCR, the repertoire was profiled, and TCRdb retains in-frame clones only, with some absent. The table includes under 200,000 clones, approximately 90% detected once. The material was peripheral blood, obtained on day 0 of AZD1222 vaccination. The receptors were gathered from an adult in good health.

This clone showed up just once. This sequence joins TRBV3-1 (or the pseudogene TRBV3-2) and TRBJ1-1; a weak D match, TRBD1 (6 bases). The germline V and J ends were trimmed by 7 bases and 5 bases, with 17 bases remaining between them. The V gene's germline CDR1 is LGHDT and CDR2 YNNKEL (reference sequence). The CDR3 loop spans 14 amino acids. The CDR3 DNA is TGTGCCAGCACCCCAGGGGCGACGGTAACTGAAGCTTTCTTT. As protein: CASTPGATVTEAFF.

In this sample, this clone turned up a few times. This chain uses TRBV6-5 with TRBJ2-7, with TRBD1 matching over 10 bases. J was trimmed by 4 bases and V by 7 bases; bases with no gene match: 7. Germline V gene data show CDR1 as MNHEY and CDR2 as SVGAGI. The CDR3 loop spans 14 amino acids. The CDR3 protein is CASNPGQGWYEQYF. The CDR3 DNA follows: TGTGCCAGCAATCCGGGACAGGGGTGGTACGAGCAGTACTTC.

The rearrangement links TRBV19 to TRBJ1-1, with 9 bases aligning to TRBD1. J gave up 3 bases and V 5 bases, and 4 bases lay outside the gene matches. Per the germline V gene, CDR1 is LNHDA and CDR2 is SQIVND (reference sequence). CDR3 length: 14 amino acids. The CDR3 DNA reads TGTGCCAGTAGTCCCTGGGACAGGGACACTGAAGCTTTCTTT. Its translation: CASSPWDRDTEAFF.

This chain's CDR3 is CASSQETNTEAFF. CDR3 in DNA: TGTGCCAGCAGCCAAGAAACGAACACTGAAGCTTTCTTT. J is TRBJ1-1 and V is TRBV14; the D is unclear. Germline assignment: CDR1 SGHDN and CDR2 FVKESK. Deletions cut 0 bases from V and 1 base from J, with 3 bases between. This CDR3 comprises 13 residues. The full variable domain, in which reference TRBV14 and TRBJ1-1 provide the parts outside the CDR3, is EAGVTQFPSHSVIEKGQTVTLRCDPISGHDNLYWYRRVMGKEIKFLLHFVKESKQDESGMPNNRFLAERTGGTYSTLKVQPAELEDSGVYFCASSQETNTEAFFGQGTRLTVV.

This clone has a single count. V gene TRBV4-2 combines with J gene TRBJ2-1; D is perhaps TRBD2 (6 bases). The germline V gene encodes CDR1 LGHNA and CDR2 YNFKEQ. V lost 0 bases to trimming and J lost 3 bases, with 15 bases between them. The CDR3 contains 17 residues. The CDR3 sequence is CASSQEGLPTVYNEQFF. As DNA, the CDR3 is TGTGCCAGCAGCCAAGAGGGACTCCCAACCGTCTACAATGAGCAGTTCTTC.